This T cell receptor beta chain was observed in a study of PD-L1 blockade in urothelial cancer. Across the whole study: Anywhere from 0 to 3 prior chemotherapy regimens had been received by patients. The researchers analyzed blood 3 weeks (second dose) and 6 weeks after treatment start. The median T cell count in blood samples was some 150,000.

Looked up from germline, CDR1 is SGHTA and CDR2 is FQGNSA. The CDR3 is 15 amino acids. Trimming shortened V by 2 bases and J by 2 bases, and 12 bases separated the two germline ends. Clones were read by immunoSEQ multiplex PCR, and TCRdb kept only the in-frame ones, dropping some. This table holds over 40,000 clones, roughly 84% found once. The time point is: peripheral blood 6 weeks after treatment start. Source: PBMCs, taken around atezolizumab (anti-PD-L1) treatment. The receptor comes from a man between 65 and 85 years old with urothelial cancer. The V gene is TRBV7-2, the J gene TRBJ1-1; tentative D call: TRBD1 (6 bases). The CDR3 DNA reads TGTGCCAGCAGCTTACCTTCGGACAGAAACACTGAAGCTTTCTTT. It specifies CASSLPSDRNTEAFF.